These 6 T cell receptor beta chains came from one sample sequenced in a study of cytomegalovirus exposure and HLA in healthy donors. Vbeta (60) and Jbeta (13) primers were used in the PCR. Generated by immunoSEQ multiplex PCR, the TCRdb table keeps only in-frame clones and is missing some. The sample contains about 70,000 clones, roughly 90% of which appear only once. The sequenced sample was PBMCs. The receptor set was obtained from a woman younger than 45 in good health and CMV-seronegative.

The chain combines TRBV11-2 with TRBJ2-2, with 7 bases fitting TRBD2. CDR1 is SGHAT, CDR2 FQNNGV, per germline. The CDR3 is 18 residues long. The trim removed 5 bases at V and 9 bases at J, leaving 21 bases unmatched. CDR3 in amino acids: CASSPLRGGNLGPRELFF. The DNA for the CDR3 is TGTGCCAGCAGCCCCCTGCGGGGAGGGAATTTAGGCCCGCGGGAGCTGTTTTTT.

The CDR3: CASSSSTPGQGSNEQYF. As DNA, the CDR3 is TGTGCCAGCAGCTCGTCAACTCCGGGACAGGGGTCCAACGAGCAGTACTTC. The chain links TRBV7-2 to TRBJ2-7; 10 nucleotides line up with TRBD1. The J segment lost 5 bases and the V segment lost 4 bases, leaving 14 bases of the junction unmatched. From germline, CDR1 is SGHTA and CDR2 FQGNSA. The CDR3 has 17 residues.

V is TRBV5-4 and J is TRBJ1-2, with D uncertain. This CDR3 is 12 amino acids long. Trimming left V 4 bases short and J 8 bases short, with 12 bases between. Germline assignment: CDR1 SGHNT and CDR2 YYREEE (reference sequence). In DNA form, the CDR3 reads TGTGCCAGCAGCCAGGATAAATTAGGCTACACCTTC. Translation gives CASSQDKLGYTF.

On this clone itself: Different DNA sequences within this sample yield the same CDR3. J is TRBJ1-2 and V is TRBV6-5; D gene ambiguous. V was pared by 2 bases and J by 4 bases, with 5 bases between. Germline V gene lookup returns CDR1 MNHEY and CDR2 SVGAGI. The CDR3 spans 12 residues. The CDR3 here is CASSYRGYGYTF. Here the CDR3 DNA reads TGTGCCAGCAGTTACCGAGGCTATGGCTACACCTTC.

This chain uses TRBV5-8 with TRBJ2-2, with D possibly matching TRBD2 (5 bases). There are 14 residues in the CDR3. Per the germline V gene, CDR1 is SGHTS and CDR2 is YDEGEE. V lost 5 bases, J lost 1 base, and 9 bases lay in between. Here the CDR3 DNA reads TGTGCCAGCAGACCAGGACTGAACACCGGGGAGCTGTTTTTT. Translated: CASRPGLNTGELFF.

The chain is built from TRBV11-2 and TRBJ1-5, with TRBD1 as a possible D gene (5 bases). The CDR3 runs to 15 residues. Germline CDR1 and CDR2: SGHAT and FQNNGV. Trimming took off 5 bases at V and 1 base at J, with 12 bases between the two ends. DNA for the CDR3: TGTGCCAGCAGCGCAGACAGATCCAGCAATCAGCCCCAGCATTTT. Its translation: CASSADRSSNQPQHF.